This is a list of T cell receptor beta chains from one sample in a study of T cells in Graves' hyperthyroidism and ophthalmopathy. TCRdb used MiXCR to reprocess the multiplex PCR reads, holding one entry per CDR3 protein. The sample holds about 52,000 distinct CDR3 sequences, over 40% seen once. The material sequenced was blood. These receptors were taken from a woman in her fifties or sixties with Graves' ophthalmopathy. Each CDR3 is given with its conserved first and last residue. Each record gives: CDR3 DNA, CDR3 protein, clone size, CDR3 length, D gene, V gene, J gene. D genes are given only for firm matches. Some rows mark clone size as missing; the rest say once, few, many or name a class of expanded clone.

TGTGCCAGTAGTATCCGGACTAGCGGGGAACTTGCAGATACGCAGTATTTT,CASSIRTSGELADTQYF,-,17,TRBD2,TRBV19,TRBJ2-3
TGTGCCAGCAGCGTAGGGGGTGGTACTAGCACAGATACGCAGTATTTT,CASSVGGGTSTDTQYF,many,16,-,TRBV9,TRBJ2-3
TGCAGCGTTGACGCTAGCGGGAGTTACGAGCAGTACTTC,CSVDASGSYEQYF,-,13,TRBD2,TRBV29-1,TRBJ2-7
TGTGCCAGTACGGGCGGGAGGGGGCACTACGAGCAGTACTTC,CASTGGRGHYEQYF,few,14,TRBD2,TRBV19,TRBJ2-7
TGTGCCAGCAGTTACGAGGGGTTCACTGAAGCTTTCTTT,CASSYEGFTEAFF,many,13,-,TRBV6-5,TRBJ1-1
TGTGCCGGTAGTGCCCTGGGACTAGCGGGGGTCAATGAGCAGTTCTTC,CAGSALGLAGVNEQFF,-,16,TRBD2,TRBV19,TRBJ2-1
TGTGCCAGCTCACCTGAGACAGGGAACTATGGCTACACCTTC,CASSPETGNYGYTF,-,14,TRBD1,TRBV18,TRBJ1-2
TGTGCCAGCAGTTGGGCCGCTGGGCCCGGGGAGCTGTTTTTT,CASSWAAGPGELFF,few,14,-,TRBV28,TRBJ2-2
TGTGCCAGCAGCTTAAACCCCAGGGGGCTGGTTAACGAGCAGTACTTC,CASSLNPRGLVNEQYF,-,16,TRBD1,TRBV7-8,TRBJ2-7
TGCAGCTTAGCCCGCGGATTCGAAGGTGAGCAGTTCTTC,CSLARGFEGEQFF,-,13,-,TRBV29-1,TRBJ2-1
TGTGCCAGCACCCAACAGGGACTAGGGCGACGAGAGACCCAGTACTTC,CASTQQGLGRRETQYF,-,16,TRBD2,TRBV6-6,TRBJ2-5
TGTGCCAGCAGTTTAGCGGAGGACAGGGAAGCTTTCTTT,CASSLAEDREAFF,many,13,TRBD1,TRBV12-3/TRBV12-4,TRBJ1-1
TGCGCCAGCACGGCCAGGCAGGGGACGACTGGCTACACCTTC,CASTARQGTTGYTF,-,14,-,TRBV10-1,TRBJ1-2
TGCGCCAGCAGCCCTCAACAGGGGACGACTGGCTACACCTTC,CASSPQQGTTGYTF,-,14,TRBD1,TRBV5-1,TRBJ1-2
TGCAGCGTTGACCCCGGAGACGGCTTGACTGAAGCTTTCTTT,CSVDPGDGLTEAFF,many,14,-,TRBV29-1,TRBJ1-1
TGTTCCAGCAGTGAGCCCTACAGGGGGCGAGGCGGGGAGCTGTTTTTT,CSSSEPYRGRGGELFF,-,16,TRBD1,TRBV2,TRBJ2-2
TGTGCCAGCAGCGGGGAATGGACAGGGATGGGGCAAGAGACCCAGTACTTC,CASSGEWTGMGQETQYF,once,17,TRBD1,TRBV7-2,TRBJ2-5
TGCGCCAGCAGCCTAGGGAGGCAACCCAATCAGCCCCCGCATTTT,CASSLGRQPNQPPHF,-,15,-,TRBV4-1,TRBJ1-5
TGTGCCAGCAGCGTCATGACCGGGACATCTAACTATGGCTACACCTTC,CASSVMTGTSNYGYTF,-,16,-,TRBV9,TRBJ1-2
TGTGCCAGCAGCTGGGGACTAGGAGGCGCCTACGAGCAGTACTTC,CASSWGLGGAYEQYF,many,15,TRBD2,TRBV5-8,TRBJ2-7
TGTGCCAGCCAGGAAAAGCGGGAGTACTACGAGCAGTACTTC,CASQEKREYYEQYF,many,14,TRBD2,TRBV2,TRBJ2-7
TGTGCCAGCAGCTCTAGAGGCGGAAACAGTTTGTTTACTCAGCCCCAGCATTTT,CASSSRGGNSLFTQPQHF,-,18,-,TRBV7-2,TRBJ1-5
TGTGCCAGCAGCTCGTACCAGGGGGCTGGGGCCAACGTCCTGACTTTC,CASSSYQGAGANVLTF,-,16,TRBD1,TRBV5-5,TRBJ2-6
TGTGCCAGCAGCGGTAGCGGGACTAGCACAGACGGGGAGCTGTTTTTT,CASSGSGTSTDGELFF,-,16,TRBD2,TRBV9,TRBJ2-2
TGCGCCAGCAGCGTGACAGGGGGGGGTACTGAAGCTTTCTTT,CASSVTGGGTEAFF,once,14,TRBD1,TRBV5-1,TRBJ1-1
TGTGCCAGCAGCGTAGGGGGGGGGAGCAATGAGCAGTTCTTC,CASSVGGGSNEQFF,-,14,TRBD2,TRBV9,TRBJ2-1
TGCAGTGCTTCTATCGGTGGGTACGAGCAGTACTTC,CSASIGGYEQYF,many,12,-,TRBV20-1,TRBJ2-7
TGTGCCAGCAGTGAAGCGGGAAGCTCCTACAATGAGCAGTTCTTC,CASSEAGSSYNEQFF,many,15,TRBD2,TRBV6-4,TRBJ2-1
TGTGCCAGCAGAGAGTCAAGGAATGAGCAGTTCTTC,CASRESRNEQFF,-,12,-,TRBV2,TRBJ2-1
TGTGCCAGCCCCAGGGACGCGTACGAGCAGTACTTC,CASPRDAYEQYF,many,12,-,TRBV28,TRBJ2-7
TGTGCCAGCTCACCAGACAGACAAGAGACCCAGTACTTC,CASSPDRQETQYF,-,13,-,TRBV5-6,TRBJ2-5
TGTGCCAGCAGTTCCCGGACTAGCGGGAGTTGGGCAGATACGCAGTATTTT,CASSSRTSGSWADTQYF,-,17,TRBD2,TRBV2,TRBJ2-3
TGTGCCAGCAGTTTTCCTAAGGGCGAGCAGTTCTTC,CASSFPKGEQFF,many,12,-,TRBV5-4,TRBJ2-1
TGCAGCGTAGGGACTAGCGGGGGTAACACCGGGGAGCTGTTTTTT,CSVGTSGGNTGELFF,-,15,TRBD2,TRBV29-1,TRBJ2-2
TGTGCCAGCAGCGGAAGGGACAGGGGGCACAGTTCACCCCTCCACTTT,CASSGRDRGHSSPLHF,medium-sized,16,TRBD1,TRBV7-2,TRBJ1-6
TGTGCCAGCAAAAAGACAGGGGAGACCCAGTACTTC,CASKKTGETQYF,many,12,TRBD1,TRBV2,TRBJ2-5
TGTGCCAGTAGTGGGGGACTAGAAGAGACCCAGTACTTC,CASSGGLEETQYF,-,13,TRBD2,TRBV19,TRBJ2-5
TGCAGTGCTAGAAAGGTGGAATTCGAGCAGTACTTC,CSARKVEFEQYF,many,12,-,TRBV20-1,TRBJ2-7
TGTGCCAGCAGTTTGGACCTCCCGGGTACGCAGTATTTT,CASSLDLPGTQYF,many,13,-,TRBV12-3/TRBV12-4,TRBJ2-3
TGCGCCAGCAGCCAAGGGTTCGATGGCAGGTGGGGCAATCAGCCCCAGCATTTT,CASSQGFDGRWGNQPQHF,many,18,-,TRBV4-1,TRBJ1-5
TGTGCCAGCAGCTTAGAGTTGGACATTCAGTACTTC,CASSLELDIQYF,many,12,-,TRBV7-8,TRBJ2-4
TGTGCCAGCAGCAGGACTAGCGGGGCAGGGCAGGGCGAGCAGTACTTC,CASSRTSGAGQGEQYF,-,16,TRBD2,TRBV7-2,TRBJ2-7
TGCGCCAGCAGCCAAGACTTCGAGCAGTACTTC,CASSQDFEQYF,-,11,-,TRBV4-1,TRBJ2-7
TGCAGTCCCTCTCCCTCTGGGCACAAAGACAATGAGCAGTTCTTC,CSPSPSGHKDNEQFF,many,15,-,TRBV20-1,TRBJ2-1
TGTGCCACCAGCAGAGTTAGGGCCTTGAACACTGAAGCTTTCTTT,CATSRVRALNTEAFF,-,15,-,TRBV15,TRBJ1-1
TGCGCCAGCACCCGGACTAGCGGGAGTGAGACCCAGTACTTC,CASTRTSGSETQYF,-,14,TRBD2,TRBV5-1,TRBJ2-5
TGTGCCAGCAGCTTTAAGGGGGGGTTGGCCCAGTACTTC,CASSFKGGLAQYF,-,13,-,TRBV7-9,TRBJ2-5
TGTGCCAGCAGCTCCGACACCGGATCCTACAATGAGCAGTTCTTC,CASSSDTGSYNEQFF,-,15,-,TRBV7-3,TRBJ2-1
TGCGCCAGCAGCACCAAAGCGGGAGGATACAATGAGCAGTATTTT,CASSTKAGGYNEQYF,few,15,TRBD2,TRBV5-1,TRBJ2-3
TGTGCCAGCAGTTACATCAGGCTAGGGGATGTGGAGCAGTACTTC,CASSYIRLGDVEQYF,many,15,-,TRBV6-2/TRBV6-3,TRBJ2-7
TGCAGTGCTAGAGATCCGGACAGGGGGGACAACGTCCTGACTTTC,CSARDPDRGDNVLTF,-,15,TRBD1,TRBV20-1,TRBJ2-6
TGTGCCAGTAGACGGACAGGGGGCTCCTACAATGAGCAGTTCTTC,CASRRTGGSYNEQFF,-,15,TRBD1,TRBV19,TRBJ2-1
TGTGCCAGCAGCCAACAGGGTCAGCCCCAGCATTTT,CASSQQGQPQHF,many,12,-,TRBV3-1,TRBJ1-5
TGTGCCAGCAGCGTAGAGTCCGGGAGCCTTAGCGCAGATACGCGGTATTTT,CASSVESGSLSADTRYF,-,17,-,TRBV9,TRBJ2-3
TGTGCCAGCCAACCGACAGACCTCTCTGGAAACACCATATATTTT,CASQPTDLSGNTIYF,many,15,-,TRBV6-1,TRBJ1-3
TGTGCCAGCAGCTCCCGCCGGACAGGGCCCTATGGCTACACCTTC,CASSSRRTGPYGYTF,many,15,TRBD1,TRBV7-2,TRBJ1-2
TGCGCCAGCAGCTTGGGGGCGGGGAGACAGCCCCAGCATTTT,CASSLGAGRQPQHF,many,14,-,TRBV5-1,TRBJ1-5